The rows below give T cell receptor beta chains drawn from one sample of a study of cytomegalovirus exposure and HLA in healthy donors. Clones were read by immunoSEQ multiplex PCR, and TCRdb kept only the in-frame ones, dropping some. The sample includes 100,000 to 150,000 clones, around three quarters of them seen just once. Sequenced sample: PBMCs. The receptors stem from a man aged 25 to 40 in good health and CMV-seropositive. Both conserved end residues are part of each CDR3. Each record gives: CDR3 protein, CDR3 DNA, V gene, clone size, J gene, D gene. A D gene is named only where the DNA matches it firmly. A clone size is listed for some rows: how often the clone was seen (once, few, many), or a class if it is expanded.

CASSVGANTEAFF | TGTGCCAGCAGCGTAGGCGCGAACACTGAAGCTTTCTTT | TRBV9 | NA | TRBJ1-1 | NA
CASSPSVRTYEQYF | TGTGCCAGCTCACCATCGGTCAGGACCTACGAGCAGTACTTC | TRBV18 | NA | TRBJ2-7 | NA
CASSLNRQDNSPLHF | TGCGCCAGCAGCCTCAACAGACAGGATAATTCACCCCTCCACTTT | TRBV5-1 | NA | TRBJ1-6 | NA
CASSVAGGGGDTQYF | TGTGCCAGCAGTGTAGCCGGCGGGGGGGGAGATACGCAGTATTTT | TRBV5-4 | NA | TRBJ2-3 | TRBD2
CATSLFSGRDNEQYF | TGTGCCACCTCCCTATTTAGCGGTCGCGACAACGAGCAGTACTTC | TRBV27 | few | TRBJ2-7 | NA
CASSPGGGLNSPLHF | TGTGCCAGCAGCCCCGGGGGGGGTCTCAATTCACCCCTCCACTTT | TRBV7-2 | NA | TRBJ1-6 | NA
CASSSHPGLKHF | TGTGCCAGTAGTTCGCACCCGGGACTTAAGCATTTT | TRBV19 | NA | TRBJ1-5 | NA
CSVVTGVDYTF | TGCAGCGTTGTTACAGGGGTGGACTACACCTTC | TRBV29-1 | once | TRBJ1-2 | TRBD1
CASSQGSASEAFF | TGTGCCAGCAGCCAGGGGTCCGCTTCAGAAGCTTTCTTT | TRBV11-2 | NA | TRBJ1-1 | NA
CASSGLVETQYF | TGTGCCAGCAGTGGACTAGTTGAGACCCAGTACTTC | TRBV2 | NA | TRBJ2-5 | NA
CASRDSRVQETQYF | TGTGCCAGCCGAGACTCCAGGGTTCAAGAGACCCAGTACTTC | TRBV6-1 | NA | TRBJ2-5 | NA
CAWSALLAGIGETQYF | TGTGCCTGGAGTGCCCTACTAGCGGGGATCGGAGAGACCCAGTACTTC | TRBV30 | NA | TRBJ2-5 | TRBD2
CASSQAGESSYNEQFF | TGCGCCAGCAGCCAAGCGGGGGAAAGCTCCTACAATGAGCAGTTCTTC | TRBV4-1 | NA | TRBJ2-1 | NA
CASSFGGDGTSYNEQFF | TGTGCCAGCAGTTTCGGGGGGGACGGGACCTCCTACAATGAGCAGTTCTTC | TRBV7-2 | once | TRBJ2-1 | TRBD2
CASSPNSRGNSEQYF | TGTGCCAGCAGTCCGAATTCCAGGGGGAACTCTGAGCAGTACTTT | TRBV28 | NA | TRBJ2-7 | TRBD1
CASSLRRLRDSDGEAFF | TGTGCCAGCAGCTTACGGAGACTTCGAGATAGCGACGGTGAAGCTTTCTTT | TRBV5-6 | NA | TRBJ1-1 | NA
CASSLVGVGAFF | TGTGCCAGCAGCTTAGTAGGAGTCGGGGCTTTCTTT | TRBV7-2 | few | TRBJ1-1 | NA
CASSILAGGHTNTGELFF | TGCGCCAGCAGCATACTAGCGGGGGGCCATACGAACACCGGGGAGCTGTTTTTT | TRBV10-2 | NA | TRBJ2-2 | TRBD2
CASSLAQMVGGTEAFF | TGCGCCAGCAGCTTGGCCCAGATGGTGGGAGGCACTGAAGCTTTCTTT | TRBV5-1 | NA | TRBJ1-1 | NA
CASSLDDRLEAFF | TGTGCCAGCAGCTTAGATGACAGACTTGAAGCTTTCTTT | TRBV11-2 | NA | TRBJ1-1 | NA
CAWSRGDSYGYTF | TGTGCCTGGAGTCGGGGTGACTCCTATGGCTACACCTTC | TRBV30 | NA | TRBJ1-2 | NA
CASRGSGSTDTQYF | TGTGCCAGCAGGGGTAGCGGGAGCACAGATACGCAGTATTTT | TRBV6-6 | NA | TRBJ2-3 | TRBD2
CASSSTGGDTGELFF | TGTGCCAGCAGCTCGACAGGGGGCGACACCGGGGAGCTGTTTTTT | TRBV11-3 | NA | TRBJ2-2 | TRBD1
CASSVVEGARYTF | TGTGCCAGCAGTGTGGTAGAGGGCGCTCGCTACACCTTC | TRBV2 | NA | TRBJ1-2 | NA
CASSSRPSGETQYF | TGTGCCAGCAGCTCCCGCCCTAGTGGGGAGACCCAGTACTTC | TRBV5-4 | NA | TRBJ2-5 | NA
CASSTRTVSYEQYF | TGTGCCAGCAGCACTAGGACGGTCTCCTACGAGCAGTACTTC | TRBV11-1 | NA | TRBJ2-7 | NA
CASLGEWGLRNEQFF | TGTGCCAGCCTAGGGGAATGGGGGCTCAGGAATGAGCAGTTCTTC | TRBV7-2 | once | TRBJ2-1 | NA
CSVSAGDNSPLHF | TGCAGCGTCTCAGCAGGGGACAATTCACCCCTCCACTTT | TRBV29-1 | NA | TRBJ1-6 | NA
CASSGGLEAFF | TGTGCCAGCTCAGGGGGCTTGGAAGCTTTCTTT | TRBV5-8 | NA | TRBJ1-1 | TRBD1
CASEPLRAGNTIYF | TGTGCCAGCGAGCCCCTACGGGCTGGAAACACCATATATTTT | TRBV7-9 | NA | TRBJ1-3 | NA
CSAPTGAHYGYTF | TGCAGCGCGCCGACAGGCGCCCACTATGGCTACACCTTC | TRBV29-1 | NA | TRBJ1-2 | NA
CASSPRDRDTEAFF | TGCGCCAGCAGTCCCCGGGACAGGGACACTGAAGCTTTCTTT | TRBV10-1 | NA | TRBJ1-1 | TRBD1
CASSQTGSTDTQYF | TGTGCCAGCAGCCAGACGGGGAGCACAGATACGCAGTATTTT | TRBV4-2 | once | TRBJ2-3 | NA
CASSPWGLSGGYEQYF | TGTGCCAGCAGCCCTTGGGGACTTAGCGGGGGATACGAGCAGTACTTC | TRBV9 | NA | TRBJ2-7 | TRBD2
CASSKNPGTDYNEQFF | TGTGCCAGCAGCAAAAATCCCGGGACTGACTACAATGAGCAGTTCTTC | TRBV11-2 | few | TRBJ2-1 | NA
CASSRQVNTEAFF | TGTGCCAGCAGTCGGCAGGTGAACACTGAAGCTTTCTTT | TRBV25-1 | few | TRBJ1-1 | NA
CSVVEGDNQPQHF | TGCAGCGTTGTTGAGGGGGACAATCAGCCCCAGCATTTT | TRBV29-1 | NA | TRBJ1-5 | NA
CASSQDLGTGGANTQYF | TGCGCCAGCAGCCAAGATCTTGGGACAGGGGGGGCAAATACGCAGTATTTT | TRBV4-1 | few | TRBJ2-3 | TRBD1
CASSPGQGIYNEQFF | TGTGCCAGCAGCCCGGGACAGGGGATCTACAATGAGCAGTTCTTC | TRBV7-7 | NA | TRBJ2-1 | TRBD1
CASSMVGVGYGYTF | TGTGCCAGTAGTATGGTCGGGGTCGGCTATGGCTACACCTTC | TRBV19 | NA | TRBJ1-2 | NA
CASGSRDRGSYGYTF | TGTGCCAGCGGAAGCCGGGACAGGGGATCCTATGGCTACACCTTC | TRBV6-5 | NA | TRBJ1-2 | TRBD1
CASSPNLAGVNDNEQFF | TGTGCCAGCAGCCCAAACCTTGCCGGGGTAAATGACAATGAGCAGTTCTTC | TRBV13 | NA | TRBJ2-1 | NA
CASSFQRRYEQFF | TGTGCCAGCAGCTTCCAGAGGAGGTATGAGCAGTTCTTC | TRBV7-2 | NA | TRBJ2-1 | NA
CASSPGQGAIHSPLHF | TGTGCCAGCTCACCGGGACAGGGGGCAATTCATTCACCCCTCCACTTT | TRBV18 | NA | TRBJ1-6 | TRBD1
CASGWRTGNTEAFF | TGTGCCAGTGGTTGGAGGACAGGGAACACTGAAGCTTTCTTT | TRBV19 | few | TRBJ1-1 | TRBD1
CASSPTSDEQFF | TGTGCCAGCAGTCCGACTAGTGATGAGCAGTTCTTC | TRBV27 | NA | TRBJ2-1 | NA
CSVRVYNTEAFF | TGCAGCGTCCGCGTCTACAACACTGAAGCTTTCTTT | TRBV29-1 | NA | TRBJ1-1 | NA
CASSGGDFYSNQPQHF | TGTGCCAGCAGTGGGGGGGACTTTTATAGCAATCAGCCCCAGCATTTT | TRBV6-1 | NA | TRBJ1-5 | NA